This TCR beta chain was observed in a study of blood T cell repertoires in COVID-19 (dated by TCRdb to 2018 to 2020). About the full investigation: Samples from collaborators originated in the United States, Italy and Spain and spanned both the acute and convalescent phases of COVID-19. The material from the prospective study consisted of cDNA or gDNA derived from T cells, B-cell-depleted T cells, or PBMCs. Subjects who had been exposed to COVID-19, were actively infected with it, or had recovered from it provided the deeply sampled blood TCRbeta repertoires that made up the dataset. A freely available public database, intended as a resource for researchers studying the immune response to SARS-CoV-2, is where the repertoires were released. The samples were drawn from the first 160 participants of the ongoing ImmuneRACE study and from some 1,300 subjects provided by 6 global collaborators. Sample metadata almost always included a de-identified subject ID, COVID-19 status, age in years and sex. Where HLA class I and class II types were available, the types were taken from metadata supplied by the sample provider, not from assay-based typing.

Each collaborating institution followed its own protocols to collect whole blood in K2EDTA tubes. Collaborator samples were shipped for TCRbeta analysis as frozen whole blood, isolated PBMCs, or DNA extracted from either sample type. TCRbeta CDR3 regions were amplified from genomic DNA using the immunoSEQ Assay, a bias-controlled multiplex PCR. On the study's bioinformatics: Within the assay, amplification of reference gene primers was used to estimate how many nucleated cells each sample contained. Sequence reads were collapsed and filtered to measure the absolute abundance of every unique TCRbeta CDR3 rearrangement. For each sample, productive Simpson clonality was calculated by taking the square root of Simpson's diversity index across productive rearrangements. The immuneACCESS repertoire file appears here via TCRdb, limited to in-frame rearrangements. These files lack a portion of the clones; in checked studies, under half of the deficit traces to unresolved V genes, and the cause of the others is not known. V, J and clone size were drawn from that table, and D and trimming were deduced from the DNA. This sample holds 9,500 to 15,000 clones; roughly nine tenths were observed only once. Roughly 13% of the sample goes to the ten largest clones.

As to this clone: The antigen this receptor binds is unknown. Nothing much larger sits one base from this clone, and base qualities are not available.

Inclusive of the bounding cysteine and phenylalanine, the CDR3 is 12 residues long. Left in the record is the CDR3 DNA by itself, 36 bases read in frame from the first base. CDR1 is given as SNHLY and CDR2 as FYNNEI, both from the germline V gene. V is shortened by 6 bases, J by 3 bases, and the region joining them spans 7 bases. The full study reports these points: Clinical and demographic metadata were provided uncurated, with the amount varying by source and participant.

The chain was built from TRBV2 and TRBJ2-3; the D gene is not confidently resolved. This clonotype was sampled from a man aged 65 to 79 with active COVID-19. Sequenced material: peripheral blood. The sequenced DNA is TGTGCCAGCAGGACTGCAACAGATACGCAGTATTTT. Its protein product is CASRTATDTQYF.